This section outlines one T cell receptor beta chain sequence together with its context. The CDR3 is made up of 13 amino acids. V was trimmed by 6 bases and J by 1 base, leaving 9 bases between them. As handled by the study authors: The assay estimated nucleated cells by amplifying reference gene primers. Produced via immunoSEQ multiplex PCR; TCRdb's table is partial and in-frame only. V, J and clone size derive from that table, while D and trimming were established from the DNA sequence. This sample yields about 250,000 clones, of which 70% to 90% are seen a single time; around 3% belongs to the top ten. The data belong to a study of blood T cell repertoires in COVID-19. Across the study: Sites in the United States, Italy and Spain provided acute and convalescent COVID-19 samples. In each case, the material was cDNA or gDNA derived from T cells, B-cell-depleted T cells, or PBMCs.

The specimen was peripheral blood. The receptor was isolated from a man between 18 and 35 years old with active or convalescent COVID-19. This rearrangement joins TRBV12-3 or TRBV12-4 to TRBJ1-1, with D tentatively TRBD1 (6 bases). CDR3 nucleotide sequence: TGTGCCAGCAGGGACAGTGCGAACACTGAAGCTTTCTTT. Translated, it gives CASRDSANTEAFF.